What follows describes a single T cell receptor (beta chain). The antigen is unknown. From germline, CDR1 is SGHAT and CDR2 FQNNGV. The CDR3 runs 13 residues. V shed 3 bases and J shed 7 bases, with 9 bases lying between them. This entry comes from a study of shared clonotypes between healthy human individuals. About the research overall: Three CD4 naive, three CD4 memory, two CD8 naive and one CD8 memory plate were used per donor. Study-wide results and caveats: Several donors showed sharing of approximately 4.7% of naive CD4 clonotypes.

As handled by the study authors: ImmunoSEQ output held junction-only sequences without quality scores, so filtering differed. Assay: immunoSEQ multiplex PCR; the TCRdb copy retains only in-frame clones and omits some. V, J and clone size derive from that table, while D and trimming were established from the DNA sequence. This sample carries around 1,900,000 clones, just over 90% of them seen once, and the ten largest clones take under 2%. CD45RO-negative, CCR7-selected cells formed the naive CD8 fraction, which excluded terminally differentiated effector memory CD45RA+ cells. The TCR originated in a man aged 18 to 29 in good health. Some clones in this sample may be carry-over from other donors' samples. Sequences were obtained from naive CD8+ T cells from PBMCs. The chain carries TRBV11-2 and TRBJ1-4; D remains ambiguous. CDR3 sequence (DNA): TGTGCCAGCAGCTTTTCTAGCGGTGAAAAACTGTTTTTT. Protein sequence: CASSFSSGEKLFF.